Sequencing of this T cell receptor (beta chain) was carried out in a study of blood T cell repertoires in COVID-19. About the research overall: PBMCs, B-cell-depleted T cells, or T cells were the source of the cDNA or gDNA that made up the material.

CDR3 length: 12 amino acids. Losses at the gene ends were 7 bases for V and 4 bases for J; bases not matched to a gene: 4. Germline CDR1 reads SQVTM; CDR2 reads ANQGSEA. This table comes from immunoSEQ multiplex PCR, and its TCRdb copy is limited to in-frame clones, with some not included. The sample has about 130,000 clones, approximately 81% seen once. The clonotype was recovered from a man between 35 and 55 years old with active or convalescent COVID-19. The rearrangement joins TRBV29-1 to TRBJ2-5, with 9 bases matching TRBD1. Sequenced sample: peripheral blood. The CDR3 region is CSAGTGLETQYF. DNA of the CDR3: TGCAGCGCTGGGACAGGGTTAGAGACCCAGTACTTC.